Reported below is one T cell receptor beta chain. The data stem from a study of blood T cell repertoires in COVID-19. Study overall: Some COVID-19 samples were acute and others convalescent; all came from the United States, Italy and Spain.

Germline CDR1 and CDR2: KGHSH and LQKENI. Trimming took 1 base from V and 9 from J; bases not matched to a gene: 5. The CDR3 has 15 residues. Authors' processing steps: Amplifying reference gene primers gave estimates of nucleated cell counts. Clones were sequenced by immunoSEQ multiplex PCR, and TCRdb holds only the in-frame ones, with some missing. Clone size and V and J calls were adopted from that table, with D and trimming inferred from the DNA. The repertoire includes more than 65,000 clones, around 82% of them detected once, and approximately 7% sits in the top ten. Sequenced material: peripheral blood. This chain links TRBV18 with TRBJ1-6; 8 bases fit TRBD1. This clonotype was obtained from a human donor in a cohort sampled during active COVID-19. CDR3 protein: CASSPLQGVGSPLHF. The CDR3, as DNA: TGTGCCAGCTCACCACTACAGGGGGTCGGTTCACCCCTCCACTTT.